A selection of T cell receptor beta chains follows, all from one sample in a study of graft-versus-host responses after intestinal transplantation. Sequencing used immunoSEQ multiplex PCR; TCRdb keeps in-frame clones, though not all of them. Seen here are about 38,000 clones, under 85% observed once, and the top ten hold about 3.5%. Sequencing used PBMCs, obtained more than 950 days after transplant. Receptors were obtained from a human patient who received an intestinal transplant, so some T cells may come from the graft donor. CDR3s include the opening cysteine and the closing phenylalanine or tryptophan. A D gene is named only where the DNA matches it firmly. Clone size appears in some rows only: once, few, many, or a class for an expanded clone.

D gene: -; CDR3 length: 18; clone size: -; J gene: TRBJ2-5; V gene: TRBV12-1; CDR3 DNA: TGTGCCAGCAGCTCCCGTGGCGGGAGGAGATTGGGCTCGGAGACCCAGTACTTC; CDR3 protein: CASSSRGGRRLGSETQYF
D gene: TRBD1; CDR3 length: 15; clone size: -; J gene: TRBJ1-1; V gene: TRBV28; CDR3 DNA: TGTGCCAGCAGCTCGCTACAGGGGAGACGGACTGAAGCTTTCTTT; CDR3 protein: CASSSLQGRRTEAFF
D gene: TRBD1; CDR3 length: 17; clone size: -; J gene: TRBJ2-3; V gene: TRBV7-6; CDR3 DNA: TGTGCCAGCAGCTCATCTCCGGGACAGGGGTGGACAGATACGCAGTATTTT; CDR3 protein: CASSSSPGQGWTDTQYF
D gene: TRBD1; CDR3 length: 15; clone size: -; J gene: TRBJ2-3; V gene: TRBV6-1; CDR3 DNA: TGTGCCAGCAGATCAGGGGGCAGTCGGACAGATACGCAGTATTTT; CDR3 protein: CASRSGGSRTDTQYF
D gene: -; CDR3 length: 16; clone size: -; J gene: TRBJ2-5; V gene: TRBV5-1; CDR3 DNA: TGCGCCAGCAGCTTAACCTACGGGGACCCCAAAGAGACCCAGTACTTC; CDR3 protein: CASSLTYGDPKETQYF
D gene: -; CDR3 length: 15; clone size: -; J gene: TRBJ2-1; V gene: TRBV2; CDR3 DNA: TGTGCCTCGGGGCAAGACAGGGACTCTTACAATGAGCAGTTCTTC; CDR3 protein: CASGQDRDSYNEQFF
D gene: TRBD1; CDR3 length: 15; clone size: once; J gene: TRBJ2-1; V gene: TRBV28; CDR3 DNA: TGTGCCAGCAGTTACGCCGGGACAGGGGGCGGTTGGCAGTTCTTC; CDR3 protein: CASSYAGTGGGWQFF
D gene: -; CDR3 length: 15; clone size: -; J gene: TRBJ1-3; V gene: TRBV6-5; CDR3 DNA: TGTGCCAGCAGTCCGGGGCCTTACTCTGGAAACACCATATATTTT; CDR3 protein: CASSPGPYSGNTIYF
D gene: -; CDR3 length: 12; clone size: -; J gene: TRBJ1-1; V gene: TRBV29-1; CDR3 DNA: TGCAGCGTTGATATAGAGAACACTGAAGCTTTCTTT; CDR3 protein: CSVDIENTEAFF
D gene: -; CDR3 length: 11; clone size: -; J gene: TRBJ2-1; V gene: TRBV28; CDR3 DNA: TGTGCCAGTCTCTCGAACAATGAGCAGTTCTTC; CDR3 protein: CASLSNNEQFF
D gene: TRBD2; CDR3 length: 15; clone size: -; J gene: TRBJ2-1; V gene: TRBV6-4; CDR3 DNA: TGTGCCAGCAGTGACGTAGCGGGGGGGCACAATGAGCAGTTCTTC; CDR3 protein: CASSDVAGGHNEQFF
D gene: TRBD1; CDR3 length: 16; clone size: -; J gene: TRBJ2-3; V gene: TRBV4-1; CDR3 DNA: TGCGCCAGCAGCCTGGGGACAGGGGTGTTTGGAGATACGCAGTATTTT; CDR3 protein: CASSLGTGVFGDTQYF
D gene: -; CDR3 length: 19; clone size: -; J gene: TRBJ2-1; V gene: TRBV11-3; CDR3 DNA: TGTGCCAGCAGCTTCTGTAGCCGCGACGAGTCCAATCCCTACAATGAGCAGTTCTTC; CDR3 protein: CASSFCSRDESNPYNEQFF
D gene: TRBD1; CDR3 length: 14; clone size: once; J gene: TRBJ1-1; V gene: TRBV6-5; CDR3 DNA: TGTGCCAGCAGTTACTCGGGACAGCGGACTGAAGCTTTCTTT; CDR3 protein: CASSYSGQRTEAFF
D gene: -; CDR3 length: 16; clone size: once; J gene: TRBJ2-2; V gene: TRBV5-4; CDR3 DNA: TGTGCCAGCAGCTTGGCTGTGACAGCGAACACCGGGGAGCTGTTTTTT; CDR3 protein: CASSLAVTANTGELFF
D gene: TRBD1; CDR3 length: 16; clone size: -; J gene: TRBJ1-1; V gene: TRBV7-9; CDR3 DNA: TGTGCCAGCAGGGGGTCCGGGACAGGGTCGAACACTGAAGCTTTCTTT; CDR3 protein: CASRGSGTGSNTEAFF
D gene: TRBD2; CDR3 length: 14; clone size: few; J gene: TRBJ2-1; V gene: TRBV6-1; CDR3 DNA: TGTGCCAGCAGTGGGCTAGCGGGAGTTAATGAGCAGTTCTTC; CDR3 protein: CASSGLAGVNEQFF
D gene: -; CDR3 length: 12; clone size: -; J gene: TRBJ2-7; V gene: TRBV15; CDR3 DNA: TGTGCCACCAGCTCAGAGAACGACGAGCAGTACTTC; CDR3 protein: CATSSENDEQYF
D gene: -; CDR3 length: 13; clone size: -; J gene: TRBJ1-1; V gene: TRBV6-1; CDR3 DNA: TGTGCCGCTGCACGGGCGGAGAACACTGAAGCTTTCTTT; CDR3 protein: CAAARAENTEAFF
D gene: -; CDR3 length: 14; clone size: once; J gene: TRBJ2-7; V gene: TRBV28; CDR3 DNA: TGTGCCAGCAGTTTACCTGGGGCCGCGTGGGAGCAGTACTTC; CDR3 protein: CASSLPGAAWEQYF
D gene: TRBD2; CDR3 length: 16; clone size: -; J gene: TRBJ2-1; V gene: TRBV11-2; CDR3 DNA: TGTGCCAGCAGCTTAGGGGGTAGCGGGGCCTACAATGAGCAGTTCTTC; CDR3 protein: CASSLGGSGAYNEQFF
D gene: TRBD1; CDR3 length: 15; clone size: -; J gene: TRBJ1-2; V gene: TRBV6-4; CDR3 DNA: TGTGCCAGCAGTGATGACAGGGGGCCCACCTATGGCTACACCTTC; CDR3 protein: CASSDDRGPTYGYTF
D gene: TRBD1; CDR3 length: 12; clone size: -; J gene: TRBJ1-2; V gene: TRBV5-6; CDR3 DNA: TGTGCCAGCAGCGCATACAGGGGTGGCTACACCTTC; CDR3 protein: CASSAYRGGYTF
D gene: TRBD1; CDR3 length: 15; clone size: medium-sized; J gene: TRBJ1-4; V gene: TRBV18; CDR3 DNA: TGTGCCAGCTCACCCACAGGGGCGAAAAATGAAAAACTGTTTTTT; CDR3 protein: CASSPTGAKNEKLFF
D gene: -; CDR3 length: 16; clone size: -; J gene: TRBJ2-7; V gene: TRBV11-3; CDR3 DNA: TGTGCCAGCAGCTTAGGGCCGGGACTGGAATCCTACGAGCAGTACTTC; CDR3 protein: CASSLGPGLESYEQYF
D gene: TRBD1; CDR3 length: 18; clone size: -; J gene: TRBJ2-2; V gene: TRBV4-1; CDR3 DNA: TGCGCCAGCAGCCAAATCTTCGGAGGGACAGGGCAGACCGGGGAGCTGTTTTTT; CDR3 protein: CASSQIFGGTGQTGELFF
D gene: TRBD2; CDR3 length: 21; clone size: once; J gene: TRBJ2-5; V gene: TRBV19; CDR3 DNA: TGTGCCAGTAGTCGACTAGCGGGATGGGGTAATATTAAAGAAACGTGGGAGACCCAGTACTTC; CDR3 protein: CASSRLAGWGNIKETWETQYF
D gene: -; CDR3 length: 15; clone size: -; J gene: TRBJ2-7; V gene: TRBV15; CDR3 DNA: TGTGCCACCAGCGCAGGGAGAATCCCTGGGGACGAGCAGTACTTC; CDR3 protein: CATSAGRIPGDEQYF